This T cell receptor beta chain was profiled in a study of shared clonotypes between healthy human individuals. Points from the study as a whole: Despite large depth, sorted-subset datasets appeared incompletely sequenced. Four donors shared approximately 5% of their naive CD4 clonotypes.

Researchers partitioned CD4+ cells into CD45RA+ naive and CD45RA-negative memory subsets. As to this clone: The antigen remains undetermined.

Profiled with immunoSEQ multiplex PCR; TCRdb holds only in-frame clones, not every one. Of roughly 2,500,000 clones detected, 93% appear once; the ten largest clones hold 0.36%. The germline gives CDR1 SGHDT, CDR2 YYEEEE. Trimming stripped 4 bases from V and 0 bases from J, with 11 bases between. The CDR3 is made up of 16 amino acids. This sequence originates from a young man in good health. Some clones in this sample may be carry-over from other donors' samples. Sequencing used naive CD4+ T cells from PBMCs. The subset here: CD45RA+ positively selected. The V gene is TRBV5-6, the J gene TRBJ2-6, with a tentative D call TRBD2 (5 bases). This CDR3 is CASSNLDFSGANVLTF. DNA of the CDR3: TGTGCCAGCAGCAACCTGGACTTCTCTGGGGCCAACGTCCTGACTTTC.